Sequencing of this T cell receptor (beta chain) was carried out in a study of graft-versus-host responses after intestinal transplantation. General study findings and limits: Early HvG declines after transplant were associated with peak circulating GvH clone levels. GvH clones appeared in recipient marrow, some first in ileum or blood.

The junction had 8 bases not matched to a gene; V was cut back by 4 bases and J by 6 bases. Germline values: CDR1 SGHAT, CDR2 FQNNGV. This CDR3 comprises 15 residues. A remark on this clone: The antigen is undetermined.

The protocol was immunoSEQ multiplex PCR, while the TCRdb copy is restricted to in-frame clones and leaves out a portion. The data contain roughly 98,000 clones, 85% to 95% of them singletons. The chain links TRBV11-2 to TRBJ1-4; TRBD1 matches 7 bases. The clonotype originates from a human donor who was the organ donor for an intestinal transplant. The material sequenced was unstimulated CD8+ T cells sorted from spleen or lymph node cells, taken before transplant. CDR3 amino acids: CASSSLEGAYEKLFF. The CDR3 coding sequence is TGTGCCAGCAGCTCCCTGGAGGGGGCGTATGAAAAACTGTTTTTT.